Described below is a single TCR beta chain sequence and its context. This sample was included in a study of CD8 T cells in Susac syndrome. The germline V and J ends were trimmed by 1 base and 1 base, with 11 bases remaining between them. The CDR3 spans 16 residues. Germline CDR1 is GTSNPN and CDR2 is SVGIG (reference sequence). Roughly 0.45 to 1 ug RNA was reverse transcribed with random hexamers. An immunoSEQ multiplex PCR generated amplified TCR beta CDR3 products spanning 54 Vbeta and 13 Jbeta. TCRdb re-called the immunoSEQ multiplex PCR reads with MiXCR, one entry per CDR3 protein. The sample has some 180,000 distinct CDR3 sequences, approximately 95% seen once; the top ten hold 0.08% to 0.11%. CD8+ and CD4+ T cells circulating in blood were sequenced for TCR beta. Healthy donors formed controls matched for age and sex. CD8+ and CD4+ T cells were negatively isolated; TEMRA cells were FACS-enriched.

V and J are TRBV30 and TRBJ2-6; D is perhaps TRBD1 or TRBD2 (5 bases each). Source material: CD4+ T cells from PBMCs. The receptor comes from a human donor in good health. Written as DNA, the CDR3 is TGTGCCTGGAGTGCGGGACGGATGTCTGGGGCCAACGTCCTGACTTTC. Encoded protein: CAWSAGRMSGANVLTF.